Below, 5 T cell receptor beta chains from the same sample are listed, as sequenced in a study of cytomegalovirus exposure and HLA in healthy donors. Researchers ran the PCR with 60 Vbeta and 13 Jbeta primers. Sequenced by immunoSEQ multiplex PCR; TCRdb stores in-frame clones only, minus some. The data hold 54,000 or so clones, with about 73% observed a single time. The sample consisted of PBMCs. Receptors originate from a woman aged 55 to 70 in good health and CMV-seropositive.

The CDR3 region has the DNA TGTGCCAGCAGTGTAATTAATGTAGTCGTCCCCCGCGAGCAGTTCTTC. It yields the protein CASSVINVVVPREQFF. V gene TRBV6-1 combines with J gene TRBJ2-1; D is unresolved. V lost 4 bases to trimming and J lost 10 bases, with 23 bases between them. The CDR3 length is 16 residues. The germline CDR1 and CDR2 sequences are MNHNS and SASEGT.

This chain's CDR3 is CASSLDFWQGRSVNTEAFF. CDR3 nucleotides: TGTGCCAGCAGCTTAGATTTCTGGCAGGGGCGGTCGGTGAACACTGAAGCTTTCTTT. The chain is built from TRBV11-2 and TRBJ1-1; D is perhaps TRBD1 (6 bases). Germline CDR1 reads SGHAT; CDR2 reads FQNNGV. The germline V and J ends were trimmed by 0 bases and 0 bases, with 20 bases remaining between them. The CDR3 spans 19 residues.

The chain joins TRBV27 to TRBJ2-3, with 11 bases that match TRBD1. The trim removed 4 bases at V and 5 bases at J, leaving 5 bases unmatched. From germline, CDR1 is MNHEY and CDR2 SMNVEV (reference sequence). This CDR3 contains 15 residues. CDR3 loop: CASSSRTGGRDTQYF. The CDR3 nucleotides read TGTGCCAGCAGTTCCCGGACAGGGGGCAGAGATACGCAGTATTTT.

The chain recombines TRBV6-1 with TRBJ2-5, with TRBD2 matching over 12 bases. Germline V lookup: CDR1 MNHNS, CDR2 SASEGT. The V and J ends lost 2 bases and 5 bases, in that order; junction bases with no gene match: 12. This CDR3 is 18 amino acids long. Here the CDR3 reads CASSEFPPLAGGWETQYF. CDR3 DNA sequence: TGTGCCAGCAGTGAATTCCCCCCGCTAGCGGGGGGGTGGGAGACCCAGTACTTC.

This chain uses TRBV18 with TRBJ2-5; 8 nucleotides match TRBD1. Germline V lookup: CDR1 KGHSH, CDR2 LQKENI. This CDR3 is 15 amino acids long. The junction had 6 bases not matched to a gene; V was cut back by 3 bases and J by 3 bases. CDR3 DNA sequence: TGTGCCAGCTCACCTTCCAACAGGGGGGAAGAGACCCAGTACTTC. Encoded protein: CASSPSNRGEETQYF. Full variable domain (outside the CDR3, taken from reference TRBV18 and TRBJ2-5): NAGVMQNPRHLVRRRGQEARLRCSPMKGHSHVYWYRQLPEEGLKFMVYLQKENIIDESGMPKERFSAEFPKEGPSILRIQQVVRGDSAAYFCASSPSNRGEETQYFGPGTRLLVL.